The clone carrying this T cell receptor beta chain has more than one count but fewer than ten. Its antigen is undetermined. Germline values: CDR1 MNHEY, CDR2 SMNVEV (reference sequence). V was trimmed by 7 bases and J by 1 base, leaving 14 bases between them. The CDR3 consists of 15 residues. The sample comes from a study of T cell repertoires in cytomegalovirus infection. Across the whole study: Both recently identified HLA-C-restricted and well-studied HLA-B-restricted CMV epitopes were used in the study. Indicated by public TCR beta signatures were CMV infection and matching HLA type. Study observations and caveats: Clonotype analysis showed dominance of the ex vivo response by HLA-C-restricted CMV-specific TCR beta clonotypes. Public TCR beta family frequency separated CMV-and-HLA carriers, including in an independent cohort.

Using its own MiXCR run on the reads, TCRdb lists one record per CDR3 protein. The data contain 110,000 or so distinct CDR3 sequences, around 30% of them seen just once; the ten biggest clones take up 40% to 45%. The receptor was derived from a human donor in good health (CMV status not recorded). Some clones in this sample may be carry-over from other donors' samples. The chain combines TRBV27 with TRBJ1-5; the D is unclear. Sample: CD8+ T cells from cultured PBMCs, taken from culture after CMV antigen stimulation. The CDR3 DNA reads TGTGCCAGCAAACTTAGCCCGCGGAGCAATCAGCCCCAGCATTTT. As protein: CASKLSPRSNQPQHF.